Listed here are 4 T cell receptor beta chains from one sample, sequenced in a study of cytomegalovirus exposure and HLA in healthy donors. Clones were read by immunoSEQ multiplex PCR, and TCRdb kept only the in-frame ones, dropping some. The table includes over 200,000 clones, just over 85% detected once. What was sequenced was PBMCs. The receptors shown here come from a woman aged 18-30 years in good health and CMV-seronegative.

This clone appeared a single time. The rearrangement joins TRBV5-6 to TRBJ2-2; 13 bases fit TRBD2. The junction had 4 bases not matched to a gene; V was cut back by 4 bases and J by 1 base. The CDR3 length is 17 residues. CDR1 and CDR2 from the germline V gene are SGHDT and YYEEEE. CDR3 DNA sequence: TGTGCCAGCAGCAACTGGACTAGCGGGAGGAACACCGGGGAGCTGTTTTTT. Translated: CASSNWTSGRNTGELFF.

Concerning this clone: Other nucleotide sequences in the sample specify the same CDR3. In DNA, the CDR3 is TGTGCCAGCAGCCCCTCAGGGTCCTACGAGCAGTACTTC. Protein product: CASSPSGSYEQYF. The chain employs TRBV7-9 and TRBJ2-7; TRBD1 is a possible D gene (5 bases). CDR1 is SEHNR, CDR2 FQNEAQ, per germline (reference sequence). Trimming removed 5 bases from V and 1 base from J, with 9 bases in between. CDR3 length: 13 amino acids.

In this sample, this clone turned up a few times. J is TRBJ2-1 and V is TRBV7-9, with a weak D call TRBD2 (5 bases). CDR3 length: 17 residues. The germline gives CDR1 SEHNR, CDR2 FQNEAQ (reference sequence). V lost 5 bases to trimming and J lost 0 bases, with 17 bases between them. The CDR3 DNA reads TGTGCCAGCAGCAACCTACGGGATACCAGCTCCTACAATGAGCAGTTCTTC. Residues: CASSNLRDTSSYNEQFF.

The chain carries TRBV7-9 and TRBJ1-1, with 7 bases aligning to TRBD1. The CDR3 contains 14 residues. CDR1 and CDR2 from the germline V gene are SEHNR and FQNEAQ (reference sequence). J lost 5 bases, V lost 3 bases, and 6 bases had no gene match. The CDR3 here is CASSFPGQQTEAFF. DNA of the CDR3: TGTGCCAGCAGCTTCCCGGGACAGCAAACTGAAGCTTTCTTT.